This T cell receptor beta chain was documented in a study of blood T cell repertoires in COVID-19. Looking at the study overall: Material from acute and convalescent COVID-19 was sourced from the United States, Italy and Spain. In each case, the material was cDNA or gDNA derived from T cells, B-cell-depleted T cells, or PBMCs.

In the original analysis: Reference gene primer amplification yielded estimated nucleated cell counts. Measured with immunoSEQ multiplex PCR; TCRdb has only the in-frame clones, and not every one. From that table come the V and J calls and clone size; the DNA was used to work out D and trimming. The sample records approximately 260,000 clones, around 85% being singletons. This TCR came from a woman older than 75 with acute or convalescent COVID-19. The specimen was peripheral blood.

For the CDR3, the DNA is TGTGCCTCCGCTCCGGGGGGCCGAGGTGGCTACACCTTC. Translating it yields CASAPGGRGGYTF. V is TRBV15 and J is TRBJ1-2; D may be TRBD1 (6 bases). Germline CDR1 LNHNV, CDR2 YYDKDF (reference sequence). The CDR3 is 13 amino acids. Deletions cut 11 bases from V and 7 bases from J, with 20 bases between.